The sequence of this T cell receptor beta chain was determined in a study of T cells in Graves' hyperthyroidism and ophthalmopathy. Overall study findings and caveats: Ophthalmopathy was model-predicted a median around seven months pre-onset. A model built on 13 V-J features separated ophthalmopathy from stable hyperthyroidism.

The study defined stable Graves' hyperthyroidism as no ophthalmopathy progression within 18 months. Many counts were recorded for this clonotype. Antigen: not known. RNA transcripts yielded amplified TCR beta CDR3 regions. RT-PCR in the first round (using the HTBI primer set) targeted the TCR CDR3. From the multiplex PCR reads, TCRdb called clonotypes with MiXCR, one entry per CDR3 protein. The data contain approximately 700,000 distinct CDR3 sequences, over 15% of them seen just once; the ten biggest clones take up under 10%. Trimming removed 5 bases from V and 6 bases from J; junction bases left unmatched: 7. Germline-derived CDR1 and CDR2 are SGHTA and FQGTGA. The CDR3 has 15 amino acids.

The material sequenced was blood. The clonotype originates from a man younger than 30 with Graves' hyperthyroidism. The chain combines TRBV7-3 with TRBJ2-1; TRBD2 aligns across 10 bases. The CDR3 DNA follows: TGTGCCAGCAGCCCAGCCGGGACTAGCGTCAATGAGCAGTTCTTC. Protein: CASSPAGTSVNEQFF.